The 10 T cell receptor beta chains in this list originate from one sample, sequenced in a study of T cells in Graves' hyperthyroidism and ophthalmopathy. Amplified regions were TCR beta CDR3 sequences from RNA transcripts. TCR CDR3 underwent first-round RT-PCR with the HTBI primer set. TCRdb re-called the multiplex PCR reads with MiXCR, one entry per CDR3 protein. Seen here are about 640,000 distinct CDR3 sequences, around 20% observed once, and the top ten hold under 35%. The sequenced sample was blood. The receptor source for this set is a young man with Graves' ophthalmopathy.

The V and J genes are TRBV9 and TRBJ2-7; 11 bases are shared with TRBD2. Germline V gene data show CDR1 as SGDLS and CDR2 as YYNGEE. The V segment lost 4 bases and the J segment 7 bases; nucleotides outside the gene matches: 10. This CDR3 has 15 amino acids. The CDR3, as DNA: TGTGCCAGCAGCCCCCAACTAGCGGGAGAGGGGGAGCAGTACTTC. As protein: CASSPQLAGEGEQYF. Filled out from reference TRBV9 and TRBJ2-7, the complete variable domain reads DSGVTQTPKHLITATGQRVTLRCSPRSGDLSVYWYQQSLDQGLQFLIQYYNGEERAKGNILERFSAQQFPDLHSELNLSSLELGDSALYFCASSPQLAGEGEQYFGPGTRLTVT.

V gene TRBV27 combines with J gene TRBJ2-7; no clear D gene. Per the germline V gene, CDR1 is MNHEY and CDR2 is SMNVEV (reference sequence). This CDR3 spans 14 amino acids. V lost 2 bases and J 2 bases, leaving 10 bases between the germline ends. In DNA form, the CDR3 reads TGTGCCAGCAGTTTAAATTCAGAAACCTACGAGCAGTACTTC. The encoded protein is CASSLNSETYEQYF.

This clonotype appeared once. This may stem from a read error, because a much larger clone lies one nucleotide away. The chain joins TRBV14 to TRBJ1-6, with D unclear. The germline CDR1 and CDR2 sequences are SGHDN and FVKESK. The CDR3 totals 13 residues. The V end was cut by 1 base, the J end by 9 bases, with 7 bases between. The CDR3 nucleotides are TGTGCCAGCAGCCAAGTAGGGAGTTCACCCCTCCACTTT. Protein sequence: CASSQVGSSPLHF.

This clonotype was seen at least ten times. V usage is TRBV6-2 or TRBV6-3 and J usage is TRBJ2-1, with 12 positions matching TRBD1. Trimming cost V 0 bases and J 7 bases; bases outside gene matches: 10. CDR1 MNHEY and CDR2 SVGEGT come from the germline V gene. The CDR3 consists of 18 residues. The CDR3 nucleotides read TGTGCCAGCAGTTACTCGAACCTGTGGGGACAGGGGGCAAATGAGCAGTTCTTC. Protein product: CASSYSNLWGQGANEQFF.

This clonotype came up a few times. The CDR3 nucleotides read TGTGCCAGCAGCTCCGATAAGGAGACCCAGTACTTC. Translating it yields CASSSDKETQYF. The chain carries TRBV7-9 and TRBJ2-5, with D hard to call. The CDR3 contains 12 residues. Germline assignment: CDR1 SEHNR and CDR2 FQNEAQ (reference sequence). Trimming took off 4 bases at V and 5 bases at J, with 8 bases between the two ends.

Ten or more counts support this clonotype. The chain links TRBV7-9 to TRBJ2-1; 7 bases map to TRBD2. The CDR3 has 13 amino acids. The germline gives CDR1 SEHNR, CDR2 FQNEAQ (reference sequence). After removal of 7 bases from V and 7 bases from J, the junction contained 7 bases not matched to a gene. The DNA of the CDR3 is TGTGCCAGCACCCTGGGAGGGCCGAATGAGCAGTTCTTC. Translation: CASTLGGPNEQFF. Together with reference TRBV7-9 and TRBJ2-1, the CDR3 gives the full variable domain: DTGVSQNPRHKITKRGQNVTFRCDPISEHNRLYWYRQTLGQGPEFLTYFQNEAQLEKSRLLSDRFSAERPKGSFSTLEIQRTEQGDSAMYLCASTLGGPNEQFFGPGTRLTVL.

The rearrangement links TRBV27 to TRBJ2-5, with a possible D match to TRBD2 (6 bases). This CDR3 is 15 amino acids long. Per germline, CDR1 MNHEY and CDR2 SMNVEV (reference sequence). Trimming left V 0 bases short and J 4 bases short, with 12 bases between. CDR3 region: CASSLSPGRLETQYF. CDR3 DNA sequence: TGTGCCAGCAGTTTATCGCCGGGGAGGCTAGAGACCCAGTACTTC.

The sample holds many counts of this clonotype. V and J are TRBV7-2 and TRBJ2-1; 11 bases match TRBD2. The junction had 12 bases not matched to a gene; V was cut back by 3 bases and J by 5 bases. This CDR3 has 18 residues. From germline, CDR1 is SGHTA and CDR2 FQGNSA. The CDR3 nucleotides are TGTGCCAGCAGCTTTTTCCTAGCGGGAGGCGGCAAAAACAATGAGCAGTTCTTC. Residues: CASSFFLAGGGKNNEQFF.

This clonotype was counted at least ten times. The chain combines TRBV28 with TRBJ2-1; 11 bases fit TRBD1. The CDR3 has 14 residues. The V gene's germline CDR1 is MDHEN and CDR2 SYDVKM. J gave up 6 bases and V 4 bases, and 2 bases lay outside the gene matches. This CDR3 is CASSWGTGGNEQFF. For the CDR3, the DNA is TGTGCCAGCAGTTGGGGGACAGGGGGCAATGAGCAGTTCTTC.

V usage is TRBV14 and J usage is TRBJ2-2; 9 nucleotides match TRBD2. Germline-derived CDR1 and CDR2 are SGHDN and FVKESK. This CDR3 contains 17 residues. With V trimmed by 0 bases and J by 7 bases, 9 bases remained unmatched. In DNA, the CDR3 is TGTGCCAGCAGCCAAGAGGGTAGCGGGAGACTTCGCGGGGAGCTGTTTTTT. This translates into CASSQEGSGRLRGELFF.